Listed below are T cell receptor beta chains from one sample, sequenced in a study of cytomegalovirus exposure and HLA in healthy donors. Data came from immunoSEQ multiplex PCR; TCRdb stores just in-frame clones and leaves some out. The table lists about 120,000 clones, about 85% of them singletons. Input material: PBMCs. The receptors were sampled from a young man in good health and CMV-seropositive. Both conserved end residues are trimmed from each CDR3. Each record gives: CDR3 protein, J gene, V gene.

ASTDRDFAYEQY,TRBJ2-7,TRBV5-6
ASSFGTGIPGGLDTEAF,TRBJ1-1,TRBV5-6
ASSPEPTGRATEAF,TRBJ1-1,TRBV5-6
ASSLEGGGFSEAF,TRBJ1-1,TRBV7-6
ASSLGTGQETQY,TRBJ2-5,TRBV13
ASSRGFGLAGGPLYEQY,TRBJ2-7,TRBV4-3
ASSYPGSYEQY,TRBJ2-7,TRBV6-5
ASSPGVGKSSYEQY,TRBJ2-7,TRBV5-8
ASSLFSGRSYNSPLH,TRBJ1-6,TRBV27
ASSLEQGARYEQY,TRBJ2-7,TRBV5-4
ASSLADSQETQY,TRBJ2-5,TRBV5-6
ASSLGGSLHAF,TRBJ1-1,TRBV7-9
ASSLTGYNEQF,TRBJ2-1,TRBV4-1
ASSHTKESRKETQY,TRBJ2-5,TRBV14
ASTPSRVRVLGTEAF,TRBJ1-1,TRBV11-1
SVEGGQGETQY,TRBJ2-5,TRBV29-1
ASPPPDRVRTEAF,TRBJ1-1,TRBV18